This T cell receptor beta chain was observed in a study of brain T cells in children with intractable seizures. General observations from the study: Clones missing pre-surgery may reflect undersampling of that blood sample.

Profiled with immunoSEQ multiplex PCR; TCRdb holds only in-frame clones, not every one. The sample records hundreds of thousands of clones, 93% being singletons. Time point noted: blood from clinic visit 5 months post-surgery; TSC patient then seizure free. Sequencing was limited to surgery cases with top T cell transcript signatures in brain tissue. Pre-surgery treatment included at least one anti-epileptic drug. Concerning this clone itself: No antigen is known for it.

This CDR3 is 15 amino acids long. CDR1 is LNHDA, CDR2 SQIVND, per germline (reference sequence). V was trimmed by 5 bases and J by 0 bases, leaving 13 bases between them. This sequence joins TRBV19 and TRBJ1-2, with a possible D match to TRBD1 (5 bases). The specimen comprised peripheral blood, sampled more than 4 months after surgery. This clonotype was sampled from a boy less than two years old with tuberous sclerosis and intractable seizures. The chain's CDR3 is CASSPTGSTNYGYTF. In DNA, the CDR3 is TGTGCCAGTAGTCCTACAGGCAGCACTAACTATGGCTACACCTTC.